The clone carrying this T cell receptor (beta chain) has a handful of counts. Together with a sample-barcoded 5' primer, a J-beta primer mix was included in a second PCR lasting roughly 7 to 11 cycles. Using its own MiXCR run on the 5' RACE reads, TCRdb lists one record per CDR3 protein. The top ten hold roughly 22% of the sample, which has approximately 850,000 distinct CDR3 sequences, 58% seen once. The data derive from a study of blood T cells in healthy people across ages. The length of the CDR3 is 20 residues. Germline CDR1 SGHAT, CDR2 FQNNGV. Trimming took 1 base from V and 0 from J; bases not matched to a gene: 13. Researchers isolated at least 7 million PBMCs per sample.

The chain is built from TRBV11-2 and TRBJ2-7, with 12 bases matching TRBD2. Sequenced: blood. This clonotype originated in a man aged 25-45 years in good health. This chain's CDR3 is CASSLGPGFGTSGFSYEQYF. The CDR3, as DNA: TGTGCCAGCAGCTTAGGCCCGGGTTTCGGGACTAGCGGGTTCTCCTACGAGCAGTACTTC.